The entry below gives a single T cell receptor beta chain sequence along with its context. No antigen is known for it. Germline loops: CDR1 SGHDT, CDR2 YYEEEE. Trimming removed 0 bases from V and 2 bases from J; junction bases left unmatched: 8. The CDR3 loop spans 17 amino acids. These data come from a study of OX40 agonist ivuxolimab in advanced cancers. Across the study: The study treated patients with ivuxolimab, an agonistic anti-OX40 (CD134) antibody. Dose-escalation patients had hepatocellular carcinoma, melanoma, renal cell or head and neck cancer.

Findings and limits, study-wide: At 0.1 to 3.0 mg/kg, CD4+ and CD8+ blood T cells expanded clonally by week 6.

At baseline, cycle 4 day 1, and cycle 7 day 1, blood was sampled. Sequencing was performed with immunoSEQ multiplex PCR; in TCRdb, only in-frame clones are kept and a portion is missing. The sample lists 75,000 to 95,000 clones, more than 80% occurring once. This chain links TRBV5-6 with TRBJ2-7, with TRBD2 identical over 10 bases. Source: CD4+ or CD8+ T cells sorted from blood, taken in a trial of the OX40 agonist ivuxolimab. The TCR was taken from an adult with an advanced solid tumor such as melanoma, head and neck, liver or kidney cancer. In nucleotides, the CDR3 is TGTGCCAGCAGCTTGGAATGGAGCGGGAGGGCCACCTACGAGCAGTACTTC. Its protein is CASSLEWSGRATYEQYF.